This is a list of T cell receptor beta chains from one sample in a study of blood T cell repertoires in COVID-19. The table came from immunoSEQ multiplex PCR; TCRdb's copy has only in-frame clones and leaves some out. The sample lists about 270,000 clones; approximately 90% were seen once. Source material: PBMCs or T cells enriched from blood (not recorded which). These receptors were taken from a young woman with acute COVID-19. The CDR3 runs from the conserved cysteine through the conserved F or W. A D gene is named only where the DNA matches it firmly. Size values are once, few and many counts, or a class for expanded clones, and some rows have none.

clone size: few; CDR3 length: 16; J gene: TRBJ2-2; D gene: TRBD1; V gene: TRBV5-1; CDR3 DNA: TGCGCCAGCAGCTTAAGGGGACAGGCGAACACCGGGGAGCTGTTTTTT; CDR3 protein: CASSLRGQANTGELFF
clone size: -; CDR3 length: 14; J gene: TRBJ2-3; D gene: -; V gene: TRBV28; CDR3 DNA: TGTGCCAGCACCCCTTTTTTAAGCACAGATACGCAGTATTTT; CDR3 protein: CASTPFLSTDTQYF
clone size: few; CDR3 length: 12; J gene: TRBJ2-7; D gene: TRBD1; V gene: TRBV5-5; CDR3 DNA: TGTGCCAGCGGGACAGGGACCTACGAGCAGTACTTC; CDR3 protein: CASGTGTYEQYF
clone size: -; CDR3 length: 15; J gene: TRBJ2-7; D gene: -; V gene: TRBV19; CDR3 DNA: TGTGCCAGTAGTCCCCGGGGTAGCGGCACCTACGAGCAGTACTTC; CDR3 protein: CASSPRGSGTYEQYF
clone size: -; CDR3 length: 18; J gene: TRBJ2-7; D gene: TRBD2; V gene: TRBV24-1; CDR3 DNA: TGTGCCACCAGTGATTCGCCTCAGCGGGGAGAGAGCTCCTACGAGCAGTACTTC; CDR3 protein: CATSDSPQRGESSYEQYF
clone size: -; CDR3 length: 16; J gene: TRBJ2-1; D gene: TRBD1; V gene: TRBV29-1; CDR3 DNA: TGCAGCGTGGCCGAATGGCGGACAGGGGGTGGGAATGAGCAGTTCTTC; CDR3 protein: CSVAEWRTGGGNEQFF
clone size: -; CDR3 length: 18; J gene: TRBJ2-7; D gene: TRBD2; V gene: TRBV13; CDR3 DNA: TGTGCCAGCAGCTTAGAACGGGAGGGCCTGTTCACCTCCTACGAGCAGTACTTC; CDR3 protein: CASSLEREGLFTSYEQYF
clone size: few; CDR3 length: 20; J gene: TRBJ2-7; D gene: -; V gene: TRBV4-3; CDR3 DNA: TGCGCCAGCAGCCAAGATCTATACCTCTTGGGGCAGGGGAAAACTAGCGAGCAGTACTTC; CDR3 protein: CASSQDLYLLGQGKTSEQYF
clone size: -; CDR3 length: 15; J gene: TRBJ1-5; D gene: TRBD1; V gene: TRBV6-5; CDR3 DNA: TGTGCCAGCAGTCGACAGGGGGCGGGCAATCAGCCCCAGCATTTT; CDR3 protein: CASSRQGAGNQPQHF
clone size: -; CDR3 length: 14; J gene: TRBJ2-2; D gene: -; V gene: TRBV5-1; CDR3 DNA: TGCGCCAGCAGCTTGGTAGCGGAGGCCGGGGAGCTGTTTTTT; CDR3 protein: CASSLVAEAGELFF
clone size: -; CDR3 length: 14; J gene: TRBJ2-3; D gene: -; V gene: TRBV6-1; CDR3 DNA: TGTGCCAGCAGTGACAGGACAGGCACAGATACGCAGTATTTT; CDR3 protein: CASSDRTGTDTQYF
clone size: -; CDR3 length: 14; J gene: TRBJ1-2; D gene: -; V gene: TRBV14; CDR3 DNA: TGTGCCAGCAGCGCCTTAACAGGGTTTTATGGCTACACCTTC; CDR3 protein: CASSALTGFYGYTF
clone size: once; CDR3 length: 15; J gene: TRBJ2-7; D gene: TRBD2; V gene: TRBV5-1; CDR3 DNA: TGCGCCAGCAGCTTGAGACTAGCGGGAGCAGGTGAGCAGTACTTC; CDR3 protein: CASSLRLAGAGEQYF
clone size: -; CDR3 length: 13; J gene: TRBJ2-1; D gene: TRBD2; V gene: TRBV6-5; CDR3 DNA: TGTGCCACCATTCGTGCGGGGGGCAGTGAGCAGTTCTTC; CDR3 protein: CATIRAGGSEQFF
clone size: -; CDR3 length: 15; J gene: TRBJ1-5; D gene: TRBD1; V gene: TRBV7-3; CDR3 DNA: TGTGCCAGCAGCTTAAGTGGACAGGGAGGCCAGCCCCAGCATTTT; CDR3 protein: CASSLSGQGGQPQHF
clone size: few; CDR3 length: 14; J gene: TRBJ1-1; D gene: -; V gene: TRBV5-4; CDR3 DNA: TGTGCCAGCAGCTCAATCAAACCCGGCACTGAAGCTTTCTTT; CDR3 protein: CASSSIKPGTEAFF
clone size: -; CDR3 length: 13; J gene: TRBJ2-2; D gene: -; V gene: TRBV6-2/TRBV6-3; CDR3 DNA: TGTGCCAGCAGTCGTCAGGGAGGCGGGGAGCTGTTTTTT; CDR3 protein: CASSRQGGGELFF
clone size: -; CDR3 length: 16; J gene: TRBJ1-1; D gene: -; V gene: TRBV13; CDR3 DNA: TGTGCCAGCAGCTTAGGGCCGGGAGGCATGAACACTGAAGCTTTCTTT; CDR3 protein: CASSLGPGGMNTEAFF
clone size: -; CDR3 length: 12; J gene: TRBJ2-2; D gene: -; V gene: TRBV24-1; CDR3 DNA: TGTGCCACAGAGACGGGGTCCGGGGAGCTGTTTTTT; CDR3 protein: CATETGSGELFF
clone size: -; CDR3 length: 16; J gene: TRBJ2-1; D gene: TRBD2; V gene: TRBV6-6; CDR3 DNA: TGTGCCAGCATTCCGGAGGGCGGGAGCTCCTACAATGAGCAGTTCTTC; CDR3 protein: CASIPEGGSSYNEQFF
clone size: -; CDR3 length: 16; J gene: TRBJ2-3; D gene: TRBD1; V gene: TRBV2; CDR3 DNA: TGTGCCAGCCGGCGCGGGACAGGGGCGGAGGCAGATACGCAGTATTTT; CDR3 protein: CASRRGTGAEADTQYF
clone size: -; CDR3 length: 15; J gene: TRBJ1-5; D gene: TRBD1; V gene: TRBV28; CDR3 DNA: TGTGCCAGCAGTCCACAGGGGGATTATAGTCAGCCCCAGCATTTT; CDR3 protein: CASSPQGDYSQPQHF
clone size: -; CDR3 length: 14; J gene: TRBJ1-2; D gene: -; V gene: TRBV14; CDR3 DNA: TGTGCCAGCAGCCACACAGGGTCTAACTATGGCTACACCTTC; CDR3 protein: CASSHTGSNYGYTF
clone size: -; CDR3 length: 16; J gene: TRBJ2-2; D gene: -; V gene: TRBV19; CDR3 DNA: TGTGCCAGTAGTAGTCTTGGGACTCCCAACACCGGGGAGCTGTTTTTT; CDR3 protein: CASSSLGTPNTGELFF
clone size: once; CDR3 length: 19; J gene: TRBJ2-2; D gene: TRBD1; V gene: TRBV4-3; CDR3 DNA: TGCGCCAGCAGCCAAGATTGGGTGGGACAGGGGAGCCCTACCGGGGAGCTGTTTTTT; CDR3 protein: CASSQDWVGQGSPTGELFF
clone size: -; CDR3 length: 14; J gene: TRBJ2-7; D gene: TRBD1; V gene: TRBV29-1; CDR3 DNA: TGCAGCGTGGGGCTCCCGGGACAGGAGTACGAGCAGTACTTC; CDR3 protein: CSVGLPGQEYEQYF
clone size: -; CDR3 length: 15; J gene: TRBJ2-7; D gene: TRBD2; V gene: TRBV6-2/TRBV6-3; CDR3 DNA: TGTGCCAGCAGCCCCGGGGAGGGTTGGACCTACGAGCAGTACTTC; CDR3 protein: CASSPGEGWTYEQYF
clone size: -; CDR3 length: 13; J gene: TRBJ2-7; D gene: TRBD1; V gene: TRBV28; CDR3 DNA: TGTGCCAGCAGTCTCGACAGGGTATACGAGCAGTACTTC; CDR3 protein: CASSLDRVYEQYF
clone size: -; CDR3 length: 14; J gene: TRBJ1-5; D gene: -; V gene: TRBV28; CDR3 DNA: TGTGCCAGCAGTTTAGGGGGGGATGCTCAGCCCCAGCATTTT; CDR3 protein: CASSLGGDAQPQHF
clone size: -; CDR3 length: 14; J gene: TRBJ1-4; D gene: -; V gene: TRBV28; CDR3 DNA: TGTGCCAGCAGTTTAGCTTTTGAGGGAGAAAAACTGTTTTTT; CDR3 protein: CASSLAFEGEKLFF
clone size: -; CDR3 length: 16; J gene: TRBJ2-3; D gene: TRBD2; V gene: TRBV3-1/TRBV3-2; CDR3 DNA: TGTGCCAGCAGCCATGGGACTAGCGGGAGTGGGGATACGCAGTATTTT; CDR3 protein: CASSHGTSGSGDTQYF
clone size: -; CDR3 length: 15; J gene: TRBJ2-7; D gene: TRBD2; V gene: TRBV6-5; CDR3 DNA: TGTGCCAGCAGTACGCTAGCGGGAGCGGTCGACGAGCAGTACTTC; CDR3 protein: CASSTLAGAVDEQYF
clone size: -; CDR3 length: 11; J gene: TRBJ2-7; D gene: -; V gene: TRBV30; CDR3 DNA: TGTGCCTGGGGATCGGGTCGCGAGCAGTACTTC; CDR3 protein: CAWGSGREQYF
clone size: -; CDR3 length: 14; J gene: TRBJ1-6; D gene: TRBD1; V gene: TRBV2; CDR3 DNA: TGTGCCAGCAGGGGACAGGGTGGTAATTCACCCCTCCACTTT; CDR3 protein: CASRGQGGNSPLHF
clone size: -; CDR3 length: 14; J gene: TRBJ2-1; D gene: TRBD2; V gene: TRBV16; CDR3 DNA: TGTGCCAGCAGCCAATTGACTAGCGGTAATGAGCAGTTCTTC; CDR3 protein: CASSQLTSGNEQFF
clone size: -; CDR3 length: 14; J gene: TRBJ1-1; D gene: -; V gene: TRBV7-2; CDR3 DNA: TGTGCCAGCAGCTTACGGCGGGGGAACACTGAAGCTTTCTTT; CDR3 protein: CASSLRRGNTEAFF
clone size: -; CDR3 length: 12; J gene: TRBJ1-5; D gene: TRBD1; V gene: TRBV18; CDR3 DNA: TGTGCCAGCTCAGGGGGACAGGGGATACGGCATTTT; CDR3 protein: CASSGGQGIRHF
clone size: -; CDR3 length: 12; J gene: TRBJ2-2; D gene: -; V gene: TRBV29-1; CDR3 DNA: TGCAGCGTTGTAGTGAGGACCGGGGAGCTGTTTTTT; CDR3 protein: CSVVVRTGELFF
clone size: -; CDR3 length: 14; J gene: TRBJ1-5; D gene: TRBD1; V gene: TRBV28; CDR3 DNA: TGTGCCAGCAGTTTTTTAGGGGGCCTTCAGCCCCAGCATTTT; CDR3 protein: CASSFLGGLQPQHF
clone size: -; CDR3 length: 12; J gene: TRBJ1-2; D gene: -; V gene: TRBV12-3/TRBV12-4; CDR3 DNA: TGTGCCAGCAGTTTTAGTGGCTATGGCTACACCTTC; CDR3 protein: CASSFSGYGYTF
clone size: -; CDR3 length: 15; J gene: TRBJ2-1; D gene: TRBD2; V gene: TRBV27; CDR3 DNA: TGTGCCAGCAGCCCTAGCGGGAGGTCCTACAATGAGCAGTTCTTC; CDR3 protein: CASSPSGRSYNEQFF
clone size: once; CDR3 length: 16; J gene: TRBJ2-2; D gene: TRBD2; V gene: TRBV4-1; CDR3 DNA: TGCGCCAGCAGCCTCTTTAGCGGGACAAACACCGGGGAGCTGTTTTTT; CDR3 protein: CASSLFSGTNTGELFF
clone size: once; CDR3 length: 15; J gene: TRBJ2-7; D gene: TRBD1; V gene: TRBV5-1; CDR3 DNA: TGCGCCAGCAGCTCTGACATAGACAGGGGCTACGAGCAGTACTTC; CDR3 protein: CASSSDIDRGYEQYF
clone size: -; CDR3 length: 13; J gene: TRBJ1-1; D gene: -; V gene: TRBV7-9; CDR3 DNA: TGTGCCAGCAGCTTGGGCAAGAACACTGAAGCTTTCTTT; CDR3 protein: CASSLGKNTEAFF
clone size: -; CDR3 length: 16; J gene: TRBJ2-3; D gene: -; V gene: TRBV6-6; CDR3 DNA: TGTGCCAGCAGTTACGGAGCGGGTCAATTTACAGATACGCAGTATTTT; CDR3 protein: CASSYGAGQFTDTQYF
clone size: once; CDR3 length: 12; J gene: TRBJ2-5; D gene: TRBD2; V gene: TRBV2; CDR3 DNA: TGTGCCAGCCTACTAGCGGGAGAGACCCAGTACTTC; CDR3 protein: CASLLAGETQYF
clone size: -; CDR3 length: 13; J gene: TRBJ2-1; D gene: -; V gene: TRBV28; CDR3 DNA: TGTGCCAGCAGCCCTGGACAGTTTAATGAGCAGTTCTTC; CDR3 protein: CASSPGQFNEQFF
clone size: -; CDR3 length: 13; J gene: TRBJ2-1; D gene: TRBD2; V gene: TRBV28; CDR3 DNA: TGTGCCAGCGGGGCTAGCGGGAATCTTGAGCAGTTCTTC; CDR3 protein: CASGASGNLEQFF
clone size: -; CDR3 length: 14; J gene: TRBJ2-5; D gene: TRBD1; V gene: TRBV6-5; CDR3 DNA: TGTGCCAGCAACCCGACAGGGGGCGAAGAGACCCAGTACTTC; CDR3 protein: CASNPTGGEETQYF
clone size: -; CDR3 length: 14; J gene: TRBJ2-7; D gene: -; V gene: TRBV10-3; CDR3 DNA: TGTGCCATCAGTGAGGTCGCTGAGGTCTACGAGCAGTACTTC; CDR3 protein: CAISEVAEVYEQYF
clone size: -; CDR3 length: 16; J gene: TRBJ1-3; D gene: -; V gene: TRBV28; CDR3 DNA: TGTGCCAGCAGTCTTGGCGGTAGGGGCACTGGAAACACCATATATTTT; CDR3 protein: CASSLGGRGTGNTIYF
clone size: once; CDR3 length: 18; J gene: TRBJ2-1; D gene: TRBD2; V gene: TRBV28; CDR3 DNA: TGTGCCAGCAGTCCCGGACTAGCGGGAGTTAGCTCCTACAATGAGCAGTTCTTC; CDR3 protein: CASSPGLAGVSSYNEQFF
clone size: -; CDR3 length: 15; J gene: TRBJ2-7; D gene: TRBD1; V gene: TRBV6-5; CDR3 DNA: TGTGCCAGCAGTCCGACCGGGACAGACACCTACGAGCAGTACTTC; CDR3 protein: CASSPTGTDTYEQYF
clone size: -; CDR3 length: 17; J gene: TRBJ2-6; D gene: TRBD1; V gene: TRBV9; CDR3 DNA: TGTGCCAGCAGCACCAGACAGGGCCCCTCTGGGGCCAACGTCCTGACTTTC; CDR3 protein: CASSTRQGPSGANVLTF
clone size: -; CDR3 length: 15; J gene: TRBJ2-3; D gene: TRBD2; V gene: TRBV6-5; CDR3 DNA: TGTGCCAGCAGTTACTCGCTAGCGGGAACAGATACGCAGTATTTT; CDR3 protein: CASSYSLAGTDTQYF
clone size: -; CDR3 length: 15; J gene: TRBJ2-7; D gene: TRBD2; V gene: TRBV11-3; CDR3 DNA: TGTGCCAGCAGCCCGGGGACTAGCGGGAGGGAAGAGCAGTACTTC; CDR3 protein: CASSPGTSGREEQYF
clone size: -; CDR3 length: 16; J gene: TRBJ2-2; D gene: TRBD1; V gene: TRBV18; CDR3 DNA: TGTGCCAGCTCACCAGTTCGGGACAGCGTTCCCGGGGAGCTGTTTTTT; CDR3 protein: CASSPVRDSVPGELFF